These 20 T cell receptor beta chains came from one sample sequenced in a study of early T cells in non-severe SARS-CoV-2 infection. Each CDR3 protein is one row after TCRdb ran MiXCR on the 5' RACE reads. The sample has approximately 84,000 distinct CDR3 sequences, about 16% seen once. Sample: whole blood. The receptors were sampled from an adult who was a healthcare worker with PCR-confirmed SARS-CoV-2 infection or an uninfected control (not recorded which).

This clonotype was observed a handful of times. J is TRBJ2-1 and V is TRBV7-9, with 9 bases aligning to TRBD2. Unmatched junction bases numbered 17, after V lost 5 bases and J lost 9 bases. This CDR3 is 17 amino acids long. Germline loops: CDR1 SEHNR, CDR2 FQNEAQ (reference sequence). CDR3 nucleotides: TGTGCCAGCAGCGCCGGGGCGACTAGCGGTCCCCGTACTGAGCAGTTCTTC. Its translation is CASSAGATSGPRTEQFF.

The chain uses TRBV28 and TRBJ2-4; D is possibly TRBD1 (6 bases). The CDR3 spans 18 residues. Trimming shortened V by 4 bases and J by 2 bases, and 21 bases separated the two germline ends. CDR1 is MDHEN, CDR2 SYDVKM, per germline. CDR3 region: CASSSPRPTRDTKNIQYF. CDR3 nucleotides: TGTGCCAGCAGTTCCCCAAGACCGACCCGGGACACCAAAAACATTCAGTACTTC. The whole variable domain, remainder taken from reference TRBV28 and TRBJ2-4, is DVKVTQSSRYLVKRTGEKVFLECVQDMDHENMFWYRQDPGLGLRLIYFSYDVKMKEKGDIPEGYSVSREKKERFSLILESASTNQTSMYLCASSSPRPTRDTKNIQYFGAGTRLSVL.

This clonotype was counted ten times or more. The V call is TRBV7-6, the J call TRBJ2-1; no definite D call. Trimming cost V 1 base and J 4 bases, with 5 bases left between them. Germline V lookup: CDR1 SGHVS, CDR2 FNYEAQ. The length of the CDR3 is 13 residues. The CDR3 here is CASSLVGYNEQFF. CDR3 in DNA: TGTGCCAGCAGCTTAGTAGGGTACAATGAGCAGTTCTTC.

There are a few counts of this clonotype. The chain has TRBV7-2 and TRBJ2-5; D is unresolved. V was cut by 3 bases and J by 4 bases, with 9 bases left in between. From germline, CDR1 is SGHTA and CDR2 FQGNSA. The CDR3 contains 13 residues. The chain's CDR3 is CASSFGVLETQYF. CDR3 sequence (DNA): TGTGCCAGCAGCTTTGGGGTTTTAGAGACCCAGTACTTC.

In its sample, this clonotype was seen a few times. The CDR3 spells CAWSVNTEAFF. In DNA, the CDR3 is TGTGCCTGGAGTGTGAACACTGAAGCTTTCTTT. The chain uses TRBV30 and TRBJ1-1; no definite D call. The CDR3 has 11 residues. V gave up 0 bases and J gave up 1 base, with 0 bases separating them. Germline loops: CDR1 GTSNPN, CDR2 SVGIG (reference sequence). The variable domain in full, completed from reference TRBV30 and TRBJ1-1, reads SQTIHQWPATLVQPVGSPLSLECTVEGTSNPNLYWYRQAAGRGLQLLFYSVGIGQISSEVPQNLSASRPQDRQFILSSKKLLLSDSGFYLCAWSVNTEAFFGQGTRLTVV.

In its sample, this clonotype was seen a few times. V gene TRBV2 combines with J gene TRBJ1-1; D might be TRBD1 (6 bases). The V gene's germline CDR1 is SNHLY and CDR2 FYNNEI. The CDR3 runs 14 residues. V lost 5 bases to trimming and J lost 10 bases, with 20 bases between them. CDR3 region: CASSLLRGGQGAFF. CDR3 in DNA: TGTGCCAGCAGTCTACTACGGGGGGGCCAGGGAGCTTTCTTT.

V and J are TRBV9 and TRBJ2-1, with 9 bases that match TRBD1. Germline-derived CDR1 and CDR2 are SGDLS and YYNGEE. The CDR3 spans 15 residues. Trimming cost V 5 bases and J 4 bases; bases outside gene matches: 7. CDR3 sequence reads: CASSTGTGKYNEQFF. The CDR3 DNA follows: TGTGCCAGCAGTACCGGGACAGGGAAATACAATGAGCAGTTCTTC. The full variable domain, with the rest looked up from reference TRBV9 and TRBJ2-1, is DSGVTQTPKHLITATGQRVTLRCSPRSGDLSVYWYQQSLDQGLQFLIQYYNGEERAKGNILERFSAQQFPDLHSELNLSSLELGDSALYFCASSTGTGKYNEQFFGPGTRLTVL.

This clonotype was observed many times. The V call is TRBV20-1, the J call TRBJ2-5, with D possibly matching TRBD2 (7 bases). This CDR3 contains 13 residues. Germline assignment: CDR1 DFQATT and CDR2 SNEGSKA (reference sequence). The ends were cut back, 8 bases at V and 5 bases at J, with 18 bases in the middle. This CDR3 is CSSRLAGAETQYF. The CDR3 DNA follows: TGCAGTTCGAGACTAGCAGGGGCGGAGACCCAGTACTTC.

DNA for the CDR3: TGTGCCAGCAGCCTGCTGCCGGGGAGGGGCTACGAGCAGTACTTC. As protein: CASSLLPGRGYEQYF. The chain is built from TRBV7-6 and TRBJ2-7, with 7 bases aligning to TRBD2. The CDR3 totals 15 residues. Per germline, CDR1 SGHVS and CDR2 FNYEAQ. With 5 bases clipped from V and 3 bases from J, the junction kept 10 bases outside the gene matches. The variable domain in full, completed from reference TRBV7-6 and TRBJ2-7, reads GAGVSQSPRYKVTKRGQDVALRCDPISGHVSLYWYRQALGQGPEFLTYFNYEAQQDKSGLPNDRFSAERPEGSISTLTIQRTEQRDSAMYRCASSLLPGRGYEQYFGPGTRLTVT.

This chain links TRBV7-2 with TRBJ2-2; 8 bases fit TRBD1. Germline V lookup: CDR1 SGHTA, CDR2 FQGNSA. The CDR3 runs 14 residues. V shed 3 bases, J shed 4 bases, and the junction held 1 base outside the gene matches. The CDR3 here is CASSLDRVTGELFF. CDR3 DNA: TGTGCCAGCAGCTTGGACAGGGTCACCGGGGAGCTGTTTTTT.

In its sample, this clonotype was seen many times. V usage is TRBV20-1 and J usage is TRBJ2-3; a possible D gene is TRBD1 (5 bases). The V gene's germline CDR1 is DFQATT and CDR2 SNEGSKA (reference sequence). CDR3 size: 14 residues. Deletions cut 1 base from V and 4 bases from J, with 12 bases between. In nucleotides, the CDR3 is TGCAGTGCTAGAGGGGGCGACCGCCCAGATACGCAGTATTTT. Amino acids: CSARGGDRPDTQYF.

This clonotype was counted only a few times. This chain uses TRBV4-3 with TRBJ2-7; D is possibly TRBD1 (6 bases). Germline V lookup: CDR1 LGHNA, CDR2 YSLEER. Trimming left V 3 bases short and J 3 bases short, with 12 bases between. There are 14 residues in the CDR3. The CDR3 DNA follows: TGCGCCAGCAGCCAGGGTAACAGGGACTACGAGCAGTACTTC. Encoded protein: CASSQGNRDYEQYF.

The chain employs TRBV5-1 and TRBJ2-1; no clear D. Germline loops: CDR1 SGHRS, CDR2 YFSETQ. Trimming took 3 bases from V and 2 from J, leaving 6 bases between them. The CDR3 sequence is 13 residues long. CDR3 amino acids: CASSSTAYNEQFF. The DNA for the CDR3 is TGCGCCAGCAGCTCGACGGCCTACAATGAGCAGTTCTTC. The whole variable domain, filled in from reference TRBV5-1 and TRBJ2-1, reads KAGVTQTPRYLIKTRGQQVTLSCSPISGHRSVSWYQQTPGQGLQFLFEYFSETQRNKGNFPGRFSGRQFSNSRSEMNVSTLELGDSALYLCASSSTAYNEQFFGPGTRLTVL.

The chain couples TRBV25-1 to TRBJ1-6, with a weak D call TRBD1 (5 bases). The V end was cut by 4 bases, the J end by 4 bases, with 20 bases between. From germline, CDR1 is MGHDK and CDR2 SYGVNS. This CDR3 is built from 18 residues. CDR3 sequence reads: CASSGPDLTGEYNSPLHF. The CDR3 bases are TGTGCCAGCAGTGGTCCTGATCTTACAGGCGAATATAATTCACCCCTCCACTTT. The full variable domain, completed using reference TRBV25-1 and TRBJ1-6, is EADIYQTPRYLVIGTGKKITLECSQTMGHDKMYWYQQDPGMELHLIHYSYGVNSTEKGDLSSESTVSRIRTEHFPLTLESARPSHTSQYLCASSGPDLTGEYNSPLHFGNGTRLTVT.

This rearrangement joins TRBV11-2 to TRBJ2-1, with 8 bases identical to TRBD2. The germline V gene has CDR1 SGHAT and CDR2 FQNNGV. This CDR3 has 17 residues. Trimming took 1 base from V and 4 from J; bases not matched to a gene: 9. The CDR3 spells CASSLAGLALGYNEQFF. The CDR3 DNA follows: TGTGCCAGCAGCTTAGCCGGACTAGCTCTCGGATACAATGAGCAGTTCTTC.

This clonotype was counted ten times or more. The chain uses TRBV5-1 and TRBJ2-4, with 11 bases identical to TRBD1. Per the germline V gene, CDR1 is SGHRS and CDR2 is YFSETQ. This CDR3 is built from 16 residues. The V and J ends lost 5 bases and 6 bases, in that order; junction bases with no gene match: 10. The DNA for the CDR3 is TGCGCCAGCAGATCGGGACAGGGGGTGTTCGGAAACATTCAGTACTTC. Protein: CASRSGQGVFGNIQYF.

In this sample, this clonotype turned up a few times. The CDR3 is CSAPGQGAGGNQPQHF. Written as DNA, the CDR3 is TGCAGTGCTCCGGGACAGGGGGCAGGGGGCAATCAGCCCCAGCATTTT. The chain couples TRBV20-1 to TRBJ1-5; TRBD1 matches at 12 bases. The CDR3 loop spans 16 amino acids. CDR1 and CDR2 (germline): DFQATT, SNEGSKA (reference sequence). V dropped 5 bases and J dropped 2; count of bases not matched to a gene: 7.

This chain connects TRBV4-1 to TRBJ2-2, with 7 bases aligning to TRBD1. CDR1 is MGHRA and CDR2 is YSYEKL in the germline V gene. V lost 4 bases and J lost 1; bases outside the gene matches: 3. The CDR3 totals 15 residues. The CDR3 DNA reads as TGCGCCAGCAGCCTTACAGGGGAGAACACCGGGGAGCTGTTTTTT. Amino acids: CASSLTGENTGELFF.

This clonotype was found a few times. The chain couples TRBV7-6 to TRBJ2-3; maybe TRBD1 (6 bases). Germline V gene sequence: CDR1 SGHVS, CDR2 FNYEAQ. The CDR3 consists of 22 residues. V lost 4 bases to trimming and J lost 5 bases, with 37 bases between them. Here the CDR3 reads CASSSKSQGWLSPSTIGDTQYF. In DNA, the CDR3 is TGTGCCAGCAGCTCTAAATCACAGGGCTGGTTATCCCCCTCGACAATAGGAGATACGCAGTATTTT.

V and J are TRBV10-1 and TRBJ2-3, with TRBD2 matching 7 bases. V was pared by 4 bases and J by 4 bases, with 2 bases of the junction left unmatched. Germline V gene lookup returns CDR1 WNHNN and CDR2 SYGVQD (reference sequence). The CDR3 is 13 amino acids. The CDR3 bases are TGCGCCAGCAGTGTTGGGGGGGCAGATACGCAGTATTTT. Protein: CASSVGGADTQYF.